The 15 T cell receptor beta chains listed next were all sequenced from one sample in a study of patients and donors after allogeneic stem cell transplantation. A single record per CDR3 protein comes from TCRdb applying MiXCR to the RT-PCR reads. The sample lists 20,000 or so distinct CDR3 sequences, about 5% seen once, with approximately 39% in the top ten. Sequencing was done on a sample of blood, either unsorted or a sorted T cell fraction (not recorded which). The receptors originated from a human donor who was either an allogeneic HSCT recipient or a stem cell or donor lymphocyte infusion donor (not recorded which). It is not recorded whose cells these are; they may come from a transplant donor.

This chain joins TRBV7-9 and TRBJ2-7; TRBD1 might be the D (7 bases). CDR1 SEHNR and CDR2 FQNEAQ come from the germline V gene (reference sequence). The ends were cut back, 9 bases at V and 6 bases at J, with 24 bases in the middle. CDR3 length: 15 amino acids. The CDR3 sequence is CASSRNRGLLGEQYF. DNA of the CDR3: TGTGCCAGTTCCCGGAACAGGGGACTCCTGGGCGAGCAGTACTTC.

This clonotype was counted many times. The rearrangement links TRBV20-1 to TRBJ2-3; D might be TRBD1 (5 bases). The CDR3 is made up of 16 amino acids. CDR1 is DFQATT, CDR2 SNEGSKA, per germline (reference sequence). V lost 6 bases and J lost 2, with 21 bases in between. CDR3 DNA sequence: TGCAGTGCCAGGGAACCGATACGATTTACCACAGATACGCAGTATTTT. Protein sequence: CSAREPIRFTTDTQYF.

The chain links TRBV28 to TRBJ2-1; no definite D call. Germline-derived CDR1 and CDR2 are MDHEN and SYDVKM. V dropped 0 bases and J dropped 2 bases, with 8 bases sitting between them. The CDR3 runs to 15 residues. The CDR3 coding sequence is TGTGCCAGCAGTTTATGGGGGAACACCTACAATGAGCAGTTCTTC. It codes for CASSLWGNTYNEQFF.

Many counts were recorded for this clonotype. The CDR3 reads CASSQDGDRENIQYF. The CDR3 nucleotides are TGCGCCAGCAGCCAAGACGGGGACAGGGAAAACATTCAGTACTTC. The rearrangement uses TRBV4-1 and TRBJ2-4; 9 bases agree with TRBD1. Trimming removed 0 bases from V and 5 bases from J; junction bases left unmatched: 2. The germline CDR1 and CDR2 sequences are MGHRA and YSYEKL. The CDR3 has 15 amino acids.

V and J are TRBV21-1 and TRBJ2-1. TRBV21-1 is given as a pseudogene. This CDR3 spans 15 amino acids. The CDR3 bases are TGTGCCAGCAGCAAAAACTTGCACTCCTACAATGAGCAGTTCTTC. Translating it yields CASSKNLHSYNEQFF.

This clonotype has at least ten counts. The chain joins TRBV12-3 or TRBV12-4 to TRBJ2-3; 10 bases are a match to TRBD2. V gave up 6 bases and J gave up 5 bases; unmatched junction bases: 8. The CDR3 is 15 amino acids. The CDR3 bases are TGTGCCAGCAGGCGAAGCGGGGGGGAGGGAGATACGCAGTATTTT. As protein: CASRRSGGEGDTQYF.

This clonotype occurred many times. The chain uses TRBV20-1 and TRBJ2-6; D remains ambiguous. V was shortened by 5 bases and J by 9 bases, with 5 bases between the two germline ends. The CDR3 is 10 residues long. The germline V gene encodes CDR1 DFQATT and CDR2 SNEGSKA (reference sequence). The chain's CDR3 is CSADRNVLTF. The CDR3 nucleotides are TGCAGTGCTGACCGCAACGTCCTGACTTTC.

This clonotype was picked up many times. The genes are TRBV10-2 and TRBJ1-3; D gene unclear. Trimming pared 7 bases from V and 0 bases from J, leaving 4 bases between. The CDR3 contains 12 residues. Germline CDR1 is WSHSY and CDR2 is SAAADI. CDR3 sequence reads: CASMGSGNTIYF. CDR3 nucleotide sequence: TGCGCCAGCATGGGCTCTGGAAACACCATATATTTT.

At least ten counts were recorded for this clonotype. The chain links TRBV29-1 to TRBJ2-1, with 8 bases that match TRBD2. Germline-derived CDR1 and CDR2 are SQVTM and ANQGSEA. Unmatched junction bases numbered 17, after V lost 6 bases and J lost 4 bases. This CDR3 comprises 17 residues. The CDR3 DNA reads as TGCAGCGTCCCATCCTCCCTCACGGGAGGGTATTACAATGAGCAGTTCTTC. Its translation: CSVPSSLTGGYYNEQFF.

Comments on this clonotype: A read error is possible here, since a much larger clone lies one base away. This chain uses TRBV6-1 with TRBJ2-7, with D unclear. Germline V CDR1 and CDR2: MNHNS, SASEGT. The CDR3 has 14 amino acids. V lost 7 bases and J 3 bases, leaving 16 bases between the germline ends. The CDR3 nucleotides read TGTGCCAGCACCCCAGACTGGGCACGCTACGAGCAGTACTTC. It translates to CASTPDWARYEQYF.

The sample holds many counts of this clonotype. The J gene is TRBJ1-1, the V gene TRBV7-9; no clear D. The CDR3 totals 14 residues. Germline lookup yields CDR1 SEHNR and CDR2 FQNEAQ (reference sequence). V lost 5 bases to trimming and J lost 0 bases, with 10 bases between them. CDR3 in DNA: TGTGCCAGCAGCCCATTCACAGTGAACACTGAAGCTTTCTTT. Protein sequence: CASSPFTVNTEAFF.

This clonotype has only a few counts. The CDR3 here is CASSSRTGGREKLFF. CDR3 DNA: TGTGCCAGCAGTTCCCGGACAGGGGGGAGGGAAAAACTGTTTTTT. This rearrangement joins TRBV6-5 to TRBJ1-4, with 10 bases matching TRBD1. V was clipped by 4 bases and J by 8 bases; unmatched bases: 7. The V gene's germline CDR1 is MNHEY and CDR2 SVGAGI. CDR3 size: 15 residues.

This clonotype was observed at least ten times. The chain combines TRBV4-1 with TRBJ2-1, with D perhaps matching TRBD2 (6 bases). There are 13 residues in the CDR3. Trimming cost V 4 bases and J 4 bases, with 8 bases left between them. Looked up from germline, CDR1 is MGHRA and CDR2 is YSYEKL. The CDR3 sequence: CASSPGTYNEQFF. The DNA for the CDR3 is TGCGCCAGCAGCCCGGGGACTTACAATGAGCAGTTCTTC.

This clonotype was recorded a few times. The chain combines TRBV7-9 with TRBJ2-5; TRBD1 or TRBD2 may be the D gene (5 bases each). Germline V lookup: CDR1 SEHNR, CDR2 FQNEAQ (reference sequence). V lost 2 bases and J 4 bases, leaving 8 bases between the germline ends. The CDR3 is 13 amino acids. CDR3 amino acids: CASSLIGAETQYF. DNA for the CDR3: TGTGCCAGCAGCTTAATCGGGGCAGAGACCCAGTACTTC.

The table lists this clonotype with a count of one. CDR3 nucleotides: TGCAGTGCTTACCTAGCCCTGAGCACAGATACGCAGTATTTT. As protein: CSAYLALSTDTQYF. The chain recombines TRBV20-1 with TRBJ2-3; maybe TRBD2 (5 bases). The CDR3 sequence is 14 residues long. Between the trimmed V and J ends, which lost 5 bases and 0 bases, there was a span of 12 bases. In germline, CDR1 is DFQATT, CDR2 SNEGSKA (reference sequence).